This T cell receptor beta chain was sequenced in a study of blood T cell repertoires in COVID-19. Study-wide context: From the United States, Italy and Spain came samples of acute and convalescent COVID-19. The analysed material was cDNA or gDNA that came from T cells, B-cell-depleted T cells, or PBMCs.

V lost 4 bases and J lost 0, with 11 bases in between. CDR1 is SGHRS and CDR2 is YFSETQ in the germline V gene. The CDR3 length is 16 residues. Original processing methods: Reference gene primer amplification gave estimated nucleated cell counts. Clones were sequenced by immunoSEQ multiplex PCR, and TCRdb holds only the in-frame ones, with some missing. Clone size and V and J calls were adopted from that table, with D and trimming inferred from the DNA. This table holds about 110,000 clones, 70% to 80% found once. This rearrangement joins TRBV5-1 to TRBJ2-6, with D unclear. The source is a woman aged 60-70 years with acute or convalescent COVID-19. The sequenced material came from peripheral blood. In DNA, the CDR3 is TGCGCCAGCAGCCAGCGAGTCCCCTCTGGGGCCAACGTCCTGACTTTC. Amino acid sequence: CASSQRVPSGANVLTF.